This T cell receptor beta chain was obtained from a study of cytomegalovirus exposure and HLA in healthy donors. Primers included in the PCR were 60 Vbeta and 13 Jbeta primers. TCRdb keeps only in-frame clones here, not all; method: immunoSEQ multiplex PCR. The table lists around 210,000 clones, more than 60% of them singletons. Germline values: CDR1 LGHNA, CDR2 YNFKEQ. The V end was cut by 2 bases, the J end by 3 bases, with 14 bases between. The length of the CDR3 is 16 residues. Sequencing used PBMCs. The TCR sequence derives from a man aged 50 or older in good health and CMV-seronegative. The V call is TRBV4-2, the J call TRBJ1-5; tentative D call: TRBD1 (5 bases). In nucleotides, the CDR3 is TGTGCCAGCAGCCAACGTAGACAGAGTGACAATCAGCCCCAGCATTTT. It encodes CASSQRRQSDNQPQHF.